The clone carrying this TCR beta chain was counted a single time. Its antigen is not known. Trimming stripped 1 base from V and 5 bases from J, with 13 bases between. CDR1 is SGDLS, CDR2 YYNGEE, per germline. The CDR3 length is 14 residues. This sample is drawn from a study of T cell clonotyping in hematopoietic cell transplantation. Whole-study results and caveats: Recipient TCR diversity dropped after transplant; expanded clonotypes rose from day 30 to 180. No sorting was done, leaving CD4 and CD8 contributions mixed. At the given depth, recipient repertoires were over 97% de novo clonotypes.

The protocol was immunoSEQ multiplex PCR, while the TCRdb copy is restricted to in-frame clones and leaves out a portion. The table has about 69,000 clones, 94% seen once. This chain connects TRBV9 to TRBJ2-7; no reliable D call. Specimen: peripheral blood mononuclear cells. This sequence originates from a man aged 45-65 years in good health. Some clones in this sample may be carry-over from other donors' samples. DNA for the CDR3: TGTGCCAGCAGCGTATCCCCGTGGGTGGACGAGCAGTACTTC. Protein sequence: CASSVSPWVDEQYF.